What follows are 32 T cell receptor beta chains derived from one specimen sequenced in a study of T cell clonotyping in hematopoietic cell transplantation. Generated by immunoSEQ multiplex PCR, the TCRdb table keeps only in-frame clones and is missing some. The repertoire includes 15,000 to 20,000 clones, approximately 79% of them detected once, and around 15% sits in the top ten. The source material was peripheral blood mononuclear cells. The receptors were gathered from a man aged 60 to 69 in good health. Some clones in this sample may be carry-over from other donors' samples.

The V and J genes are TRBV14 and TRBJ2-7, with 7 bases identical to TRBD1. From germline, CDR1 is SGHDN and CDR2 FVKESK. This CDR3 is built from 14 residues. The V and J ends lost 1 base and 2 bases, in that order; junction bases with no gene match: 2. The CDR3 protein is CASSQGTGPYEQYF. The DNA for the CDR3 is TGTGCCAGCAGCCAAGGGACAGGCCCCTACGAGCAGTACTTC.

This clone appeared a few times. The chain carries TRBV5-1 and TRBJ2-2; 7 bases fit TRBD1. Per germline, CDR1 SGHRS and CDR2 YFSETQ. This CDR3 contains 13 residues. V shed 4 bases, J shed 6 bases, and the junction held 3 bases outside the gene matches. The CDR3 protein is CASSRGQAGELFF. CDR3 bases: TGCGCCAGCAGCCGTGGACAGGCCGGGGAGCTGTTTTTT.

The chain employs TRBV2 and TRBJ1-5; D is possibly TRBD1 (6 bases). The CDR3 spans 13 residues. In germline, CDR1 is SNHLY, CDR2 FYNNEI. The V end was cut by 5 bases, the J end by 6 bases, with 11 bases between. The CDR3 nucleotides are TGTGCCAGCAGTTTACAGGGTTCTCAGCCCCAGCATTTT. Translation gives CASSLQGSQPQHF.

The chain combines TRBV28 with TRBJ2-7; the D gene is possibly TRBD2 (7 bases). Germline-derived CDR1 and CDR2 are MDHEN and SYDVKM. V lost 7 bases and J 4 bases, leaving 17 bases between the germline ends. The CDR3 totals 14 residues. CDR3: CASTSLGGAYEQYF. The CDR3 nucleotides are TGTGCCAGCACTTCTCTTGGGGGGGCATACGAGCAGTACTTC.

This clone ranks as medium-sized. The chain is built from TRBV5-1 and TRBJ1-2; 9 nucleotides agree with TRBD1. Germline V gene sequence: CDR1 SGHRS, CDR2 YFSETQ. Unmatched junction bases numbered 11, after V lost 3 bases and J lost 2 bases. This CDR3 has 17 amino acids. The CDR3 DNA follows: TGCGCCAGCAGCTCTCTTCGAAGGACAGGGGCGAACTATGGCTACACCTTC. Its protein is CASSSLRRTGANYGYTF.

The rearrangement links TRBV30 to TRBJ1-4, with no clear D. Germline V gives CDR1 GTSNPN, CDR2 SVGIG (reference sequence). There are 10 residues in the CDR3. V lost 4 bases to trimming and J lost 8 bases, with 5 bases between them. CDR3 DNA sequence: TGTGCCTGGAAACAAGAAAAACTGTTTTTT. Its protein product is CAWKQEKLFF.

This rearrangement joins TRBV7-6 to TRBJ2-1; D is unresolved. Germline lookup yields CDR1 SGHVS and CDR2 FNYEAQ. CDR3 size: 13 residues. V lost 2 bases to trimming and J lost 7 bases, with 9 bases between them. The CDR3 protein is CASSLLVENEQFF. CDR3 coding DNA: TGTGCCAGCAGCTTACTGGTAGAGAATGAGCAGTTCTTC.

The V gene is TRBV5-1, the J gene TRBJ1-5; D not resolved. CDR1 and CDR2 (germline): SGHRS, YFSETQ. Trimming took 0 bases from V and 4 from J, leaving 8 bases between them. This CDR3 comprises 14 residues. CDR3 protein: CASSLDAGNQPQHF. The CDR3 coding sequence is TGCGCCAGCAGCTTGGACGCAGGTAATCAGCCCCAGCATTTT.

The gene calls are TRBV9 and TRBJ2-5; D is possibly TRBD2 (5 bases). This CDR3 has 15 amino acids. CDR1 and CDR2 (germline): SGDLS, YYNGEE. V was cut by 0 bases and J by 5 bases, with 14 bases left in between. The CDR3 spells CASSVGSSGMETQYF. The DNA for the CDR3 is TGTGCCAGCAGCGTAGGAAGTTCGGGGATGGAGACCCAGTACTTC. Based on the CDR3 plus reference TRBV9 and TRBJ2-5, the full variable domain is DSGVTQTPKHLITATGQRVTLRCSPRSGDLSVYWYQQSLDQGLQFLIQYYNGEERAKGNILERFSAQQFPDLHSELNLSSLELGDSALYFCASSVGSSGMETQYFGPGTRLLVL.

V and J are TRBV14 and TRBJ1-1; D is unclear. Per germline, CDR1 SGHDN and CDR2 FVKESK. The CDR3 extends over 12 amino acids. V lost 4 bases, J lost 4 bases, and 7 bases lay in between. CDR3 DNA: TGTGCCAGCAGCCGTCGAACCACTGAAGCTTTCTTT. It is translated as CASSRRTTEAFF.

The chain couples TRBV7-7 to TRBJ2-7; the match to TRBD1 covers 7 bases. Germline CDR1 reads SSHAT; CDR2 reads FNYEAQ (reference sequence). J lost 6 bases, V lost 5 bases, and 10 bases had no gene match. The CDR3 is 14 amino acids. In DNA form, the CDR3 reads TGTGCCAGCAGCCCGGGACAGAGTTCGGCCGAGCAGTACTTC. This gives the protein CASSPGQSSAEQYF.

This chain connects TRBV30 to TRBJ2-7, with TRBD2 as a possible D gene (5 bases). The CDR3 totals 12 residues. Germline-derived CDR1 and CDR2 are GTSNPN and SVGIG (reference sequence). Trimming took 2 bases from V and 4 from J, leaving 9 bases between them. CDR3 DNA sequence: TGTGCCTGGAGTACTAGTTGGTACGAGCAGTACTTC. Protein sequence: CAWSTSWYEQYF.

In its sample, this clone was seen a few times. J is TRBJ2-7 and V is TRBV7-8, with D possibly called TRBD1 or TRBD2 (5 bases each). The V gene's germline CDR1 is SGHVS and CDR2 FQNEAQ. CDR3 length: 14 amino acids. Deletions cut 5 bases from V and 9 bases from J, with 20 bases between. CDR3 residues: CASSHNRDGLRQYF. DNA of the CDR3: TGTGCCAGCAGCCACAACCGGGACGGTCTCAGGCAGTACTTC. Full variable domain (remainder filled in from reference TRBV7-8 and TRBJ2-7): GAGVSQSPRYKVAKRGQDVALRCDPISGHVSLFWYQQALGQGPEFLTYFQNEAQLDKSGLPSDRFFAERPEGSVSTLKIQRTQQEDSAVYLCASSHNRDGLRQYFGPGTRLTVT.

The chain combines TRBV5-4 with TRBJ2-2, with no clear D. Germline values: CDR1 SGHNT, CDR2 YYREEE (reference sequence). Trimming took 2 bases from V and 4 from J, leaving 6 bases between them. The CDR3 runs to 13 residues. Here the CDR3 reads CASSLRTTGELFF. The CDR3 DNA is TGTGCCAGCAGCTTACGGACCACCGGGGAGCTGTTTTTT.

The J gene is TRBJ1-5, the V gene TRBV7-2; D gene unclear. Germline CDR1 and CDR2: SGHTA and FQGNSA. The CDR3 runs to 15 residues. Trimming removed 5 bases from V and 1 base from J, with 12 bases in between. The CDR3 nucleotides read TGTGCCAGCAGCCCAGAGACATTGAGCAATCAGCCCCAGCATTTT. It specifies CASSPETLSNQPQHF.

As for this clone: An end of the junction differs from the germline gene, which may be a read error. The genes are TRBV6-5 and TRBJ1-5, with D possibly being TRBD1 (5 bases). Per the germline V gene, CDR1 is MNHEY and CDR2 is SVGAGI. The CDR3 is 14 amino acids. CDR3 bases: TGTGCCAGCACGCTAGCGAGGGGTGATCAGCCCCAACATTTT. It yields the protein CASTLARGDQPQHF.

The chain carries TRBV4-1 and TRBJ2-5; D is ambiguous. V lost 4 bases, J lost 5 bases, and 11 bases lay in between. This CDR3 contains 13 residues. In germline, CDR1 is MGHRA, CDR2 YSYEKL. This CDR3 reads CASSLTLGETQYF. In nucleotides, the CDR3 is TGCGCCAGCAGCCTTACGCTAGGGGAGACCCAGTACTTC.

The chain joins TRBV4-3 to TRBJ2-6; 7 nucleotides align to TRBD1. Germline CDR1 LGHNA, CDR2 YSLEER. The V gene end was trimmed by 0 bases and the J gene end by 1 base; junction bases not matched to a gene: 3. The CDR3 has 17 amino acids. CDR3 protein: CASSQDPRGSGANVLTF. Here the CDR3 DNA reads TGCGCCAGCAGCCAAGACCCCAGGGGGTCTGGGGCCAACGTCCTGACTTTC.

V gene TRBV5-6 combines with J gene TRBJ2-7; TRBD2 might be the D (6 bases). CDR1 is SGHDT and CDR2 is YYEEEE in the germline V gene. V was pared by 2 bases and J by 6 bases, with 9 bases between. The CDR3 consists of 12 residues. DNA of the CDR3: TGTGCCAGCAGCTTATTGGAGGGCGAGCAGTACTTC. Protein product: CASSLLEGEQYF.

This clone appeared a single time. J is TRBJ1-2 and V is TRBV28; D might be TRBD1 (6 bases). V lost 6 bases and J 0 bases, leaving 8 bases between the germline ends. Germline CDR1 and CDR2: MDHEN and SYDVKM. There are 13 residues in the CDR3. CDR3 sequence: CASRGQSNYGYTF. The CDR3 nucleotides read TGTGCCAGCAGAGGACAGTCTAACTATGGCTACACCTTC.

The chain combines TRBV7-9 with TRBJ2-7; 10 bases align to TRBD2. The junction had 5 bases not matched to a gene; V was cut back by 5 bases and J by 4 bases. From germline, CDR1 is SEHNR and CDR2 FQNEAQ (reference sequence). The CDR3 is 14 amino acids. The CDR3 DNA follows: TGTGCCAGCAGCGCCAGCGGGAGGGAGTACGAGCAGTACTTC. Translated, it gives CASSASGREYEQYF.

Worth noting for this clone: At one of its ends the junction is not consistent with the germline gene, which may arise from a read error. This chain links TRBV10-1 with TRBJ2-5, with 7 bases lining up with TRBD1. The CDR3 runs 13 residues. Per germline, CDR1 WNHNN and CDR2 SYGVQD (reference sequence). CDR3 loop: CASSGTGQETRYF. CDR3 bases: TGCGCCAGCAGTGGGACAGGACAAGAGACCCGGTACTTC.

In regard to this clone: At one of its ends the junction is not consistent with the germline gene, which may arise from a read error. The chain is built from TRBV7-2 and TRBJ2-6; D not certain. The length of the CDR3 is 15 residues. Per the germline V gene, CDR1 is SGHTA and CDR2 is FQGNSA. CDR3 DNA: TGTGCCGGCAGCTTAGATCGAGCGTCGTCCAACGTCCTGACTTTC. This gives the protein CAGSLDRASSNVLTF.

By sample share, this clone is large. This sequence joins TRBV11-3 and TRBJ2-7; TRBD2 matches at 10 bases. V trimming: 6 bases; J trimming: 5 bases; junction bases outside the gene matches: 4. Germline lookup yields CDR1 SGHNT and CDR2 YENEEA. The CDR3 runs 13 residues. In nucleotides, the CDR3 is TGTGCCAGCAGGGCTAGCGGGAGCGACGAGCAGTACTTC. Translating it yields CASRASGSDEQYF.

V and J are TRBV5-1 and TRBJ2-7; 7 bases match TRBD1. V was pared by 3 bases and J by 0 bases, with 9 bases of the junction left unmatched. Germline V CDR1 and CDR2: SGHRS, YFSETQ. This CDR3 has 16 residues. CDR3 region: CASSSVLGDSSYEQYF. CDR3 nucleotides: TGCGCCAGCAGCTCTGTATTAGGGGACAGCTCCTACGAGCAGTACTTC. The variable domain in full, with the rest retrieved from reference TRBV5-1 and TRBJ2-7, is KAGVTQTPRYLIKTRGQQVTLSCSPISGHRSVSWYQQTPGQGLQFLFEYFSETQRNKGNFPGRFSGRQFSNSRSEMNVSTLELGDSALYLCASSSVLGDSSYEQYFGPGTRLTVT.

This clone was picked up a small number of times. J is TRBJ1-5 and V is TRBV10-3; D remains unclear. The CDR3 sequence is 13 residues long. Germline V gene sequence: CDR1 ENHRY, CDR2 SYGVKD. V lost 5 bases and J lost 0, with 5 bases in between. The CDR3 coding sequence is TGTGCCATCAGTCTAGATAGCAATCAGCCCCAGCATTTT. Its translation: CAISLDSNQPQHF.

The chain's CDR3 is CASTRGAGANVLTF. DNA for the CDR3: TGTGCCAGTACCAGGGGCGCCGGGGCCAACGTCCTGACTTTC. The chain joins TRBV13 to TRBJ2-6; perhaps TRBD1 as D (6 bases). The CDR3 spans 14 residues. V lost 9 bases to trimming and J lost 4 bases, with 13 bases between them. The germline gives CDR1 PRHDT, CDR2 FYEKMQ (reference sequence).

This clone was detected once. The rearrangement links TRBV19 to TRBJ2-3; perhaps TRBD2 as D (6 bases). V gave up 4 bases and J gave up 6 bases, with 11 bases separating them. CDR1 is LNHDA, CDR2 SQIVND, per germline (reference sequence). The CDR3 sequence is 13 residues long. The CDR3: CASSTGVGDTQYF. CDR3 bases: TGTGCCAGTAGTACGGGGGTTGGGGATACGCAGTATTTT. Variable domain in full (rest from reference TRBV19 and TRBJ2-3): DGGITQSPKYLFRKEGQNVTLSCEQNLNHDAMYWYRQDPGQGLRLIYYSQIVNDFQKGDIAEGYSVSREKKESFPLTVTSAQKNPTAFYLCASSTGVGDTQYFGPGTRLTVL.

The gene calls are TRBV28 and TRBJ1-1; D is undetermined. From germline, CDR1 is MDHEN and CDR2 SYDVKM. The CDR3 is made up of 14 amino acids. Deletions cut 6 bases from V and 1 base from J, with 12 bases between. This CDR3 is CASRPALANTEAFF. The CDR3 DNA reads TGTGCCAGCAGACCCGCCTTAGCGAACACTGAAGCTTTCTTT. Supplemented by reference TRBV28 and TRBJ1-1, the full variable domain reads DVKVTQSSRYLVKRTGEKVFLECVQDMDHENMFWYRQDPGLGLRLIYFSYDVKMKEKGDIPEGYSVSREKKERFSLILESASTNQTSMYLCASRPALANTEAFFGQGTRLTVV.

The V and J genes are TRBV29-1 and TRBJ2-3; maybe TRBD2 (7 bases). V lost 6 bases and J lost 5, with 15 bases in between. The CDR3 spans 13 residues. Germline V gene lookup returns CDR1 SQVTM and CDR2 ANQGSEA. The CDR3 DNA is TGCAGCGTCGCTGGGGGGGCTAGAGATACGCAGTATTTT. It codes for CSVAGGARDTQYF.

This clone was seen a few times. The CDR3 sequence: CSVEGILGNTEAFF. The CDR3 DNA is TGCAGCGTTGAGGGGATATTGGGGAACACTGAAGCTTTCTTT. The rearrangement joins TRBV29-1 to TRBJ1-1, with D unresolved. CDR1 is SQVTM, CDR2 ANQGSEA, per germline. Trimming cost V 3 bases and J 1 base, with 12 bases left between them. The CDR3 runs to 14 residues.

The chain links TRBV29-1 to TRBJ1-6, with unresolved D. V lost 7 bases and J lost 10, with 17 bases in between. Germline V lookup: CDR1 SQVTM, CDR2 ANQGSEA. This CDR3 spans 13 amino acids. This CDR3 is CSAQGGVDSPLHF. The CDR3 nucleotides are TGCAGCGCTCAAGGTGGGGTAGACTCACCCCTCCACTTT.